A single sample is the source of the 31 T cell receptor beta chains below, sequenced in a study of blood T cells in healthy people across ages. For the second PCR, which ran for about 6 to 11 cycles, a sample-barcoded 5' primer and a J-beta primer mix were used. MiXCR, run by TCRdb on the 5' RACE reads, gives a single entry per CDR3 protein. The profile shows about 590,000 distinct CDR3 sequences, 25% to 30% of them singletons. Source material: blood. The receptors shown here come from a woman aged 80 or over in good health.

Many counts were recorded for this clonotype. The chain's CDR3 is CASRDSYGYTF. The CDR3 DNA follows: TGTGCCAGCCGGGACAGCTATGGCTACACCTTC. V and J are TRBV5-6 and TRBJ1-2; 7 nucleotides agree with TRBD1. In germline, CDR1 is SGHDT, CDR2 YYEEEE. The CDR3 consists of 11 residues. The V segment lost 7 bases and the J segment 4 bases; nucleotides outside the gene matches: 1.

Regarding this clonotype: Possible read error: a much larger clone is one base away. The chain has TRBV18 and TRBJ1-5; D ambiguous. CDR3 length: 15 amino acids. Germline V gene lookup returns CDR1 KGHSH and CDR2 LQKENI. V gave up 8 bases and J gave up 0 bases, with 14 bases separating them. Written as DNA, the CDR3 is TGTGCCAGCCCTCCAACTATAAATAGCAATCAGCCCCAGCATTTT. Its translation: CASPPTINSNQPQHF.

The J gene is TRBJ1-2, the V gene TRBV20-1; 7 nucleotides match TRBD1. This CDR3 spans 16 amino acids. Trimming at V came to 5 bases and at J to 5 bases, leaving 17 bases not matched to a gene. Germline V gene data show CDR1 as DFQATT and CDR2 as SNEGSKA (reference sequence). DNA of the CDR3: TGCAGTGCTCTGACCCTGACCTTACAGGGGAAATATGGCTACACCTTC. Its protein is CSALTLTLQGKYGYTF.

This clonotype came up many times. The chain couples TRBV7-3 to TRBJ2-1; D is perhaps TRBD1 or TRBD2 (6 bases each). The germline V gene has CDR1 SGHTA and CDR2 FQGTGA. This CDR3 spans 13 amino acids. Trimming took 3 bases from V and 7 from J, leaving 10 bases between them. The CDR3 DNA is TGTGCCAGCAGCTTTGGGGGGCAGAATGAGCAGTTCTTC. As protein: CASSFGGQNEQFF.

With respect to this clonotype: This is likely a read error, given that the CDR3 carries no conserved phenylalanine or tryptophan at its end. V gene TRBV5-1 combines with J gene TRBJ2-7; D unresolved. V dropped 0 bases and J dropped 1 base, with 8 bases sitting between them. This CDR3 contains 14 residues. The germline V gene has CDR1 SGHRS and CDR2 YFSETQ. The CDR3 loop reads CASSLVTVSYEQYN. The CDR3 bases are TGCGCCAGCAGCTTGGTCACAGTATCCTACGAGCAGTACAAC.

The count of this clonotype is one. The chain carries TRBV11-2 and TRBJ1-2; 9 nucleotides line up with TRBD1. Germline V gives CDR1 SGHAT, CDR2 FQNNGV. The trim removed 4 bases at V and 7 bases at J, leaving 13 bases unmatched. There are 16 residues in the CDR3. The CDR3 DNA reads as TGTGCCAGCAGCTCGAACCCCGGGACAGGGAAAGGTGGCTACACCTTC. Translation: CASSSNPGTGKGGYTF.

With regard to this clonotype: A much larger clonotype is one base distant, so this may be a read error. This CDR3 fails to terminate in the conserved phenylalanine or tryptophan, so it likely reflects a read error. Because the CDR3's place on the DNA is in doubt, the DNA is left out and the CDR3 is given as listed by TCRdb. The rearrangement joins TRBV29-1 to TRBJ1-2; no DNA check was done on the table's D call, TRBD1. The CDR3 is 11 amino acids in total, end residues counted. Germline V gene data show CDR1 as SQVTM and CDR2 as ANQGSEA. The CDR3 loop reads CSARQGNGYTC.

The genes are TRBV14 and TRBJ2-4; 13 nucleotides agree with TRBD2. The CDR3 has 20 amino acids. V lost 1 base and J lost 0; bases outside the gene matches: 9. Germline loops: CDR1 SGHDN, CDR2 FVKESK. CDR3 residues: CASSQAPGLAGQLAKNIQYF. The CDR3, as DNA: TGTGCCAGCAGCCAAGCCCCGGGACTAGCGGGGCAGCTAGCCAAAAACATTCAGTACTTC.

This clonotype was seen ten or more times. V and J are TRBV29-1 and TRBJ2-7; TRBD1 matches at 8 bases. The CDR3 runs to 13 residues. Per germline, CDR1 SQVTM and CDR2 ANQGSEA. Unmatched junction bases numbered 6, after V lost 3 bases and J lost 5 bases. DNA of the CDR3: TGCAGCGTTGACAAGACAGGGGTGGACGAGCAGTACTTC. It specifies CSVDKTGVDEQYF.

This clonotype appeared many times. J is TRBJ2-3 and V is TRBV5-1; TRBD2 might be the D (6 bases). The CDR3 spans 18 residues. V lost 4 bases and J 0 bases, leaving 21 bases between the germline ends. Germline loops: CDR1 SGHRS, CDR2 YFSETQ. The CDR3 loop reads CASSLARDSFYSTDTQYF. For the CDR3, the DNA is TGCGCCAGCAGCCTAGCCCGGGACTCCTTCTATAGCACAGATACGCAGTATTTT.

The CDR3 is CATSTGTSGAYEQYF. The CDR3 DNA is TGTGCCACCAGCACGGGGACTAGCGGGGCATACGAGCAGTACTTC. The chain uses TRBV15 and TRBJ2-4; TRBD2 aligns across 13 bases. The DNA matches TRBJ2-7 better at its end, which makes the J call doubtful. Germline V gene lookup returns CDR1 LNHNV and CDR2 YYDKDF (reference sequence). The CDR3 sequence is 15 residues long.

The chain carries TRBV7-3 and TRBJ1-1; TRBD1 agrees at 8 bases. V gave up 4 bases and J gave up 3 bases; unmatched junction bases: 1. CDR1 and CDR2 (germline): SGHTA, FQGTGA. This CDR3 region has 13 residues. The CDR3 bases are TGTGCCAGCAGCTCGGACAGGGACACTGAAGCTTTCTTT. Protein sequence: CASSSDRDTEAFF.

This clonotype appeared many times. CDR3 nucleotide sequence: TGCGCCAGCAGCGCTCAACAGACAGATACGCAGTATTTT. Its protein product is CASSAQQTDTQYF. The chain uses TRBV5-1 and TRBJ2-3; D is unresolved. From germline, CDR1 is SGHRS and CDR2 YFSETQ. Between the trimmed V and J ends, which lost 4 bases and 3 bases, there was a span of 9 bases. This CDR3 spans 13 amino acids.

This clonotype was observed at least ten times. V is TRBV20-1 and J is TRBJ1-2, with 7 bases lining up with TRBD1. Trimming cost V 5 bases and J 7 bases; bases outside gene matches: 10. CDR3 length: 13 residues. Germline assignment: CDR1 DFQATT and CDR2 SNEGSKA (reference sequence). CDR3 in DNA: TGCAGTGCTCTCGGACAGGCAGGGACTGGCTACACCTTC. Translated: CSALGQAGTGYTF.

In its sample, this clonotype was seen many times. This chain connects TRBV27 to TRBJ2-5; no firm D call. CDR3 length: 14 amino acids. The V gene lost 3 bases and the J gene lost 1 base, with 9 bases spanning the gap. Germline V gives CDR1 MNHEY, CDR2 SMNVEV (reference sequence). CDR3 residues: CASSLEKCQETQYF. Here the CDR3 DNA reads TGTGCCAGCAGTTTGGAGAAGTGCCAAGAGACCCAGTACTTC.

The table lists this clonotype with a few counts. The rearrangement links TRBV27 to TRBJ2-5; D remains unclear. Germline V gene sequence: CDR1 MNHEY, CDR2 SMNVEV (reference sequence). Deletions cut 6 bases from V and 1 base from J, with 9 bases between. The CDR3 has 13 amino acids. The CDR3 nucleotides are TGTGCCAGCAGGGCCTTGGCCCAAGAGACCCAGTACTTC. Translated: CASRALAQETQYF.

V usage is TRBV6-1 and J usage is TRBJ1-1, with 7 bases identical to TRBD1. Germline V gene data show CDR1 as MNHNS and CDR2 as SASEGT. The CDR3 is 13 amino acids. The junction had 7 bases not matched to a gene; V was cut back by 7 bases and J by 5 bases. In DNA form, the CDR3 reads TGTGCCAGCACTGAGACAGGGTGGACTGAAGCTTTCTTT. It translates to CASTETGWTEAFF.

This rearrangement joins TRBV12-3 or TRBV12-4 to TRBJ1-1, with 7 bases fitting TRBD1. The CDR3 consists of 14 residues. The ends lost 3 bases at V and 5 bases at J; junction bases unmatched: 6. The CDR3 protein is CASSLVQGETEAFF. The DNA for the CDR3 is TGTGCCAGCAGTTTGGTCCAGGGGGAAACTGAAGCTTTCTTT.

Regarding this clonotype: A read error may explain this, as a much larger clone is one base away. The chain combines TRBV2 with TRBJ2-1, with 15 positions matching TRBD2. The J call may be incorrect, as the DNA end agrees better with TRBJ2-7. CDR3 length: 21 residues. The V gene's germline CDR1 is SNHLY and CDR2 FYNNEI. The CDR3 region has the DNA TGTGCCAGCAGTGAAGTAATTAGTAGCGGACTAGCGGGGGGGCTCTACAATGAGCAGTACTTC. It encodes CASSEVISSGLAGGLYNEQYF.

This clonotype was observed once. The chain is built from TRBV12-3 or TRBV12-4 and TRBJ2-1; possibly TRBD1 or TRBD2 for D (6 bases each). This CDR3 region has 14 residues. Trimming took off 5 bases at V and 13 bases at J, with 21 bases between the two ends. The CDR3 spells CASSPDRWRETQFF. The DNA for the CDR3 is TGTGCCAGCAGTCCCGACAGGTGGAGGGAGACCCAGTTCTTC.

A word on this clonotype: A read error may produce the germline difference seen at one junction end. V is TRBV7-2 and J is TRBJ2-5, with a tentative D call TRBD2 (6 bases). Germline values: CDR1 SGHTA, CDR2 FQGNSA. The CDR3 extends over 15 amino acids. This CDR3 is CVSSLGAGPQETQYF. In DNA form, the CDR3 reads TGTGTCAGCAGCTTAGGGGCGGGGCCCCAAGAGACCCAGTACTTC.

In this sample, this clonotype turned up many times. A junction end diverges from the germline sequence, so it may reflect a read error. This chain links TRBV11-2 with TRBJ2-2; TRBD1 matches at 7 bases. The CDR3 is 14 residues long. Germline lookup yields CDR1 SGHAT and CDR2 FQNNGV. In DNA, the CDR3 is TGTGCCAGCAGTTTAGGGGGCTCGGCCGGGGAGCTGTTTTTT. It is translated as CASSLGGSAGELFF.

The V and J genes are TRBV3-1 and TRBJ2-3, with 9 bases identical to TRBD1. CDR3 size: 17 residues. J gave up 2 bases and V 2 bases, and 8 bases lay outside the gene matches. Germline values: CDR1 LGHDT, CDR2 YNNKEL (reference sequence). The CDR3 reads CASSQIVGQGTTDTQYF. The CDR3 DNA reads as TGTGCCAGCAGCCAAATTGTGGGACAGGGCACCACAGATACGCAGTATTTT.

This clonotype was detected many times. The chain links TRBV27 to TRBJ2-7, with D maybe TRBD1 (5 bases). With 5 bases removed from V and 3 bases from J, the gap between germline ends came to 23 bases. In germline, CDR1 is MNHEY, CDR2 SMNVEV (reference sequence). The CDR3 contains 17 residues. In DNA form, the CDR3 reads TGTGCCAGCAGTAAAGACAGCCGCCTTGCCCAAATCTACGAGCAGTACTTC. It translates to CASSKDSRLAQIYEQYF.

For this clonotype: A much larger clone differs by one base, so this may be a read error. This chain connects TRBV6-2 or TRBV6-3 to TRBJ2-5; D possibly matches TRBD1 or TRBD2 (5 bases each). CDR1 is MNHEY and CDR2 is SVGEGT in the germline V gene. V was cut by 6 bases and J by 11 bases, with 31 bases left in between. This CDR3 spans 17 amino acids. The CDR3 nucleotides read TGTGCCAGCAGAAGACGGGATCTCCAGGGTCAGAGTCATGAGCAGTACTTC. As protein: CASRRRDLQGQSHEQYF.

This clonotype came up many times. The V and J genes are TRBV6-6 and TRBJ1-5; no reliable D call. The CDR3 consists of 14 residues. Germline-derived CDR1 and CDR2 are MNHNY and SVGAGI (reference sequence). Trimming shortened V by 5 bases and J by 0 bases, and 8 bases separated the two germline ends. This CDR3 is CASSAQYSNQPQHF. In DNA form, the CDR3 reads TGTGCCAGCAGTGCCCAATATAGCAATCAGCCCCAGCATTTT.

The chain links TRBV20-1 to TRBJ2-4; D not resolved. The CDR3 spans 15 residues. V shed 6 bases and J shed 15 bases, with 30 bases lying between them. CDR1 and CDR2 (germline): DFQATT, SNEGSKA (reference sequence). CDR3 protein: CSAAPNSLAREERYF. CDR3 sequence (DNA): TGCAGTGCCGCGCCAAATTCACTGGCTAGAGAAGAGCGGTACTTC.

This chain connects TRBV28 to TRBJ2-5, with D tentatively TRBD2 (6 bases). This CDR3 has 14 residues. Trimming pared 5 bases from V and 5 bases from J, leaving 15 bases between. Germline values: CDR1 MDHEN, CDR2 SYDVKM. CDR3 nucleotides: TGTGCCAGCAGTGGGGACTTCCGGGGGGAGACCCAGTACTTC. It codes for CASSGDFRGETQYF.

This clonotype has at least ten counts. V usage is TRBV29-1 and J usage is TRBJ2-4, with TRBD2 identical over 12 bases. Per germline, CDR1 SQVTM and CDR2 ANQGSEA. This CDR3 has 13 amino acids. With 4 bases clipped from V and 13 bases from J, the junction kept 8 bases outside the gene matches. CDR3 sequence (DNA): TGCAGCGTTGCACCTAGCGGGGGGGCGGTGCAGTACTTC. Translated, it gives CSVAPSGGAVQYF.

This clonotype has only a few counts. This chain joins TRBV9 and TRBJ1-6; no definite D call. CDR1 and CDR2 (germline): SGDLS, YYNGEE. The CDR3 consists of 14 residues. This CDR3 is CASRRNSYNSPLHF. CDR3 nucleotides: TGTGCTTCCCGACGGAACTCCTATAATTCACCCCTCCACTTT.

This clonotype showed up many times. The CDR3 coding sequence is TGTGCCAGCAGTTCAACAGGGGGCCCCAGCACAGATACGCAGTATTTT. Amino acids: CASSSTGGPSTDTQYF. The chain has TRBV12-3 or TRBV12-4 and TRBJ2-3; 9 nucleotides agree with TRBD1. The CDR3 contains 16 residues. Trimming cost V 4 bases and J 0 bases; bases outside gene matches: 5.